This TCR beta chain was profiled in a study of OX40 agonist ivuxolimab in advanced cancers. Across the whole study: Participants averaged about 66 years of age (range about 23 to 80) and were about 85% male.

Here immunoSEQ multiplex PCR was the method, and the copy in TCRdb shows in-frame clones only, minus some. There are approximately 71,000 clones in the sample; 94% occur only once, and 15% to 19% lies in the top ten. Study observations and caveats: Averaging showed that CD8+ T cells had more expanded clones than CD4+ did. Dosing at 0.1 to 3.0 mg/kg was accompanied by clonal expansion of CD4+ and CD8+ blood T cells by week 6.

Points on this clone: Its antigen is unidentified.

The CDR3 is 13 residues long. V lost 3 bases, J lost 1 base, and 7 bases lay in between. CDR1 LNHDA and CDR2 SQIVND come from the germline V gene (reference sequence). The genes are TRBV19 and TRBJ2-7; tentatively, D is TRBD2 (5 bases). This TCR derives from an adult with an advanced solid tumor such as melanoma, head and neck, liver or kidney cancer. Sequences were derived from CD4+ or CD8+ T cells sorted from blood, sampled in a trial of the OX40 agonist ivuxolimab. The CDR3 spells CASSIRDSYEQYF. The CDR3 region has the DNA TGTGCCAGTAGTATTCGGGATTCCTACGAGCAGTACTTC.